Here is one TCR beta chain with its context. Its cognate antigen has yet to be identified. No clone much larger than this one lies a single base away; base qualities are absent. In total, roughly 670 healthy bone marrow donors made up the cohort. At the time of sampling, all cohort members were nominally healthy, though unrecorded immune exposures were likely present. The donor tested CMV seronegative, placing the donor among the 350 to 400 seronegative members of the cohort. A peripheral blood sample was collected from each donor, and TCR beta sequencing was performed on peripheral blood mononuclear cells. The Qiagen DNeasy Blood Extraction Kit was used to extract genomic DNA from the blood cell samples. The data belong to a study of cytomegalovirus exposure and HLA in healthy donors (dated by TCRdb to the late 2010s). Turning to the overall study: An earlier analysis of under 600 of the donors reported more than 250 Gb of sequence data and around 110 million unique TCR beta sequences from 150 million to 200 million T cells. An early release that covered about 600 HLA-typed donors contained approximately 300 gigabases of sequencing data and around 85 million unique TCR sequences. Of the roughly 410 genotyped donors, over 80% were placed in the genetic ancestry cluster associated with self-reported Caucasian donors. The study aimed to test whether signatures of past pathogen exposure could be identified by cataloging public T cell receptors. Using immunosequencing, the study profiled T cell repertoires from roughly 650 subjects and related those repertoires to cytomegalovirus serostatus. Along with the roughly 670-subject first cohort, a separate validation cohort of over 90 different subjects was used. The study combined high-throughput TCR immunosequencing, statistical association of individual TCRs with disease status, and machine learning to predict cytomegalovirus infection status. In a later analysis, previously published TCR beta repertoires from hundreds of donors were re-analyzed and high-resolution HLA genotyping was added so that TCR occurrence patterns could be studied. Rather than using new phenotypic data, the later analysis identified candidate immune exposures from TCR beta sequences and from how often those sequences occurred across donors. An earlier analysis of nearly 600 of the donors applied high-throughput TCR beta sequencing to assess whether each TCR beta V gene segment acted as functional or pseudogenic. Donor age, sex, ethnicity and CMV serostatus were collected together with the repertoire data. In a later genetic analysis, genome-wide SNP genotypes for about 55% of the roughly 670 donors were used, and that subset was treated as a discovery cohort. Every repertoire in the discovery cohort had been generated on one and the same sequencing platform. HLA typing included class I and class II loci at four-digit resolution. The number of typed donors differed by locus: about 620-640 for A, B, C, DRB1 and DQB1; approximately 540 for DQA1; 606 for DPA1; and around 450 for DPB1. Because of strong linkage in the cohort, a handful of DR-DQ haplotypes were treated as single units for association and clustering. Among several hundred genotyped donors of the cohort, an average of around 250,000 unique TCR beta nucleotide sequences was sequenced per donor, of which about 20% were non-productive. The study at large found these results: A cluster of highly shared sequence variants was judged likely to represent a technical artifact of the sequencing pipeline. Some 16 rarely observed V segments, including chromosome 9 orphons, were excluded from the earlier analysis of some 590 of the donors because counts were too low. The only immune exposure information available for the cohort was CMV serostatus. In both the original and validation cohorts, the classifier was reported to diagnose cytomegalovirus status with high specificity and sensitivity. Only TCR beta chains were sequenced in this cohort, and the absence of alpha or paired-chain data limited detectable features. According to a later analysis, parvovirus B19, influenza, CMV and Epstein-Barr virus appeared linked to several top co-occurrence clusters. Linkage disequilibrium might explain the correlated functional status among segregating V segments, but an unknown experimental factor could not be excluded. The authors suggested that the approach could potentially be extended to other disease states and immunological phenotypes. In a later analysis, the rate of TCR association differed among HLA loci, with DRB1 alleles having the most associated TCRs and HLA-C alleles having the fewest. According to a later genetic analysis, donors in an Asian-associated ancestry cluster had fewer N-insertions in productive TCRs than the approximately 630-donor mean. A later analysis found that most CMV-associated TCR beta chains appeared HLA-restricted, with HLA associations seemingly driven largely by CMV exposure. In an earlier analysis of 587 of the donors, most TCR beta V segments appeared in productive rearrangements about 87% or about 30% of the time, broadly matching IMGT annotations. In vitro tests confirmed that a few of the cytomegalovirus-associated TCR beta chains recognize cytomegalovirus antigens. Because HLA typing was missing for some donors at each locus, association tests included only the typed subset. A further reported finding was that TCR beta sequences accurately predicted the HLA-A and HLA-B alleles for most subjects in the first cohort. In a later analysis, HLA-associated TCR beta chains were found to be more clonally expanded and to have lower generation probabilities than equally common non-associated chains. The 87-base-pair reads could not distinguish some IMGT-functional V segments, including TRBV6-2 and TRBV6-3, so those segments were excluded. Most TCR sequences were observed very rarely across donors, whereas some public TCRs were present in many individuals. The study listed 150 to 200 TCR beta chains as associated with cytomegalovirus. In a later genetic analysis, a missense DCLRE1C variant was associated with V-gene and J-gene trimming of TCR beta chains, and the association was replicated in an independent cohort. Strong co-occurrence of HLA alleles, especially DR and DQ, made assigning TCR associations to individual alleles difficult. The presence/absence analyses assumed that sequencing depth was roughly uniform across donors, and that assumption may not be true. In a later analysis, 16,951 TCR beta sequences were associated with specific HLA alleles at a false discovery rate of 0.05.

V loses 10 bases, J loses 3 bases, and the germline ends lie 18 bases apart. CDR1 and CDR2 are read off the germline V gene as MNHNS and SASEGT. The CDR3 sequence holds 15 residues, the cysteine and phenylalanine included. The read is trimmed to its CDR3 DNA, 45 bases read in frame from base 1. Library generation was performed with the immunoSEQ multiplex PCR assay. The multiplex PCR relied on a mix of 60 forward primers for TCR Vbeta segments and 13 reverse primers for TCR Jbeta segments. Amplification of the CDR3 region of rearranged TCR beta genes was performed with a multiplex PCR assay on genomic DNA. The amplified TCR beta libraries were sequenced on the Illumina HiSeq System as 87-base-pair reads. The original methods were these. A later analysis tallied roughly 76 million unique TCR beta chains across the roughly 610 repertoires, and about 10 million of those chains were shared by two or more donors. To remove PCR and sequencing errors, raw reads were error-corrected and collapsed into unique sequences using a nearest-neighbor algorithm that merged closely related sequences. To assign V, D and J gene segments, CDR3 sequences were aligned to IMGT reference sequences. For a sequence to be retained, at least a six-nucleotide match to both a V gene segment and a J gene segment was required. A rearrangement counted as productive if the CDR3 had no stop codons and remained in frame with V and J, and every other rearrangement counted as non-productive. CDR3 was defined according to IMGT convention as the region running from the second conserved V-encoded cysteine to the conserved J-encoded phenylalanine. The earlier analysis of about 620 of the donors excluded sequences that lacked an unambiguous match to a single V gene segment. In an earlier analysis of a few hundred of the donors, V segments were called functional above 56.7% productive rearrangements and were called segregating when the between-donor standard deviation exceeded 5%. A statistical classification framework was built to diagnose cytomegalovirus status from the catalog of TCR beta chain sequences. In a later analysis, TCR nucleotide sequences were compared against IMGT/GENE-DB human TR gene sequences so that V and J genes could be assigned. Using the TCRdist pipeline, a later analysis assigned CDR3 sequences along with most-parsimonious VDJ recombination scenarios. In a later analysis, each TCR beta chain was defined by its CDR3 amino acid sequence together with its V-gene family, and reads without a unique V-gene family were excluded. To address suspected cross-contamination and a sequencing artifact, a later analysis removed a few hundred highly shared, low-generation-probability nucleotide sequences. A later analysis calculated a clonal expansion index for each public chain from normalized within-repertoire ranks of inferred template counts. A later analysis computed generation probabilities with a VDJ recombination model fitted to out-of-frame rearrangements, and checked the results against IGoR. A later analysis scored TCR-TCR, TCR-HLA and TCR-CMV co-occurrence with hypergeometric tests, applying a repertoire-size bias correction to TCR pairs. In a later analysis, false discovery rates were estimated by permuting HLA or CMV assignments 20 times. A later analysis grouped co-occurring TCRs with DBSCAN, adding TCRdist sequence similarity when clustering within HLA-allele-positive subsets. For co-occurrence clustering, repertoires with fewer than 30,000 or more than 120,000 public chains were excluded, along with about five repertoires with anomalous nucleotide sharing. Drawn from immuneACCESS, this table holds only the in-frame rearrangements with V and J called that TCRdb kept. Clones are partly lost; checked studies trace under half to an unresolved V gene and leave the rest unexplained. V, J and clone size reflect that table, while D and trimming were determined from the DNA. For this sample the table gives about 82,000 clones, of which 90% were detected only once. In total, the top ten clones hold 2.3% of the sample.

Sequencing was done on a sample of PBMCs. The chain uses TRBV6-1 and TRBJ2-2; TRBD2 is a possible D gene, resting on 6 matching bases. The TCR originated in a young man in good health and CMV-seronegative. The CDR3 reads as follows: CATSPRRDDTGELFF. The sequenced DNA is TGTGCCACCTCCCCCCGGAGGGACGACACCGGGGAGCTGTTTTTT.